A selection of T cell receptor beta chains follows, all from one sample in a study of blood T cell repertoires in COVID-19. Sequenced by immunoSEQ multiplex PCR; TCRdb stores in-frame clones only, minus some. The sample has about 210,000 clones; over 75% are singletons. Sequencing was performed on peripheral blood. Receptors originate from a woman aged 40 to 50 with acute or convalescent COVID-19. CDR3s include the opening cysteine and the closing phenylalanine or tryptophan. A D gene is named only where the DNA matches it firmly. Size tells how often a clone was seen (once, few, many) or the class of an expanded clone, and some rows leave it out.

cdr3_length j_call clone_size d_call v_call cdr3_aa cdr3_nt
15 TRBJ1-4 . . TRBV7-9 CASSGQVATNEKLFF TGTGCCAGCAGCGGCCAGGTTGCAACTAATGAAAAACTGTTTTTT
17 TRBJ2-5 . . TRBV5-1 CASSTLNRGVGKETQYF TGCGCCAGCAGCACACTAAACCGCGGGGTCGGGAAAGAGACCCAGTACTTC
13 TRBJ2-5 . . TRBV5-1 CASRTGTQETQYF TGCGCCAGCAGGACGGGAACTCAAGAGACCCAGTACTTC
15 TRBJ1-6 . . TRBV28 CASSLFRDINSPLHF TGTGCCAGCAGTTTATTTCGGGACATTAATTCACCCCTCCACTTT
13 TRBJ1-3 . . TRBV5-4 CASSPSGGNTIYF TGTGCCAGCAGCCCTTCGGGGGGAAACACCATATATTTT
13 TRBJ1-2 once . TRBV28 CASGGGVNYGYTF TGTGCCAGCGGAGGAGGAGTTAACTATGGCTACACCTTC
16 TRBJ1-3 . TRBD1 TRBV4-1 CASSQVGRGPGNTIYF TGCGCCAGCAGCCAAGTTGGCAGGGGGCCTGGAAACACCATATATTTT
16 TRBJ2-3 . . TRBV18 CASSPTPGFYTDTQYF TGTGCCAGCTCACCCACCCCCGGGTTCTACACAGATACGCAGTATTTT
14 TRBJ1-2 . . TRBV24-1 CATSQSWGQVGYTF TGTGCCACCAGCCAGTCCTGGGGGCAGGTTGGCTACACCTTC
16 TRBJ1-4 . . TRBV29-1 CSVELRLTTTNEKLFF TGCAGCGTTGAGTTAAGGCTAACTACAACTAATGAAAAACTGTTTTTT
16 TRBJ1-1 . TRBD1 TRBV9 CASSANTGDLGTEAFF TGTGCCAGCAGCGCAAATACAGGGGATCTGGGTACTGAAGCTTTCTTT
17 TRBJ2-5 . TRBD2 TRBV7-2 CASSLAAVAGVKETQYF TGTGCCAGCAGCTTAGCCGCGGTAGCGGGGGTCAAAGAGACCCAGTACTTC
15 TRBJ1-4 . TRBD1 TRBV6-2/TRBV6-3 CASSYHLQGNEKLFF TGTGCCAGCAGTTATCACCTACAGGGGAATGAAAAACTGTTTTTT
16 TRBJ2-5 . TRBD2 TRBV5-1 CASSLNQAGGQETQYF TGCGCCAGCAGCTTGAATCAGGCGGGGGGACAAGAGACCCAGTACTTC
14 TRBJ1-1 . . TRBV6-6 CASSYAGGNTEAFF TGTGCCAGCAGTTACGCGGGGGGGAACACTGAAGCTTTCTTT
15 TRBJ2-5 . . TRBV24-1 CATSDFRGYQETQYF TGTGCCACCAGTGATTTCCGGGGTTACCAAGAGACCCAGTACTTC
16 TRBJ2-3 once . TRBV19 CASSIQSGGRTDTQYF TGTGCCAGTAGTATCCAGAGTGGCGGCCGCACAGATACGCAGTATTTT
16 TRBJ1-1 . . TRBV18 CASSPPMGYRGTEAFF TGTGCCAGCTCACCACCGATGGGGTACCGGGGCACTGAAGCTTTCTTT
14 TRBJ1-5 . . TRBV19 CASSSLRGTQPQHF TGTGCCAGTAGTAGTCTTCGGGGTACGCAGCCCCAGCATTTT
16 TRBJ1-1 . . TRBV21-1 CASSPRDRESKAEAFF TGTGCCAGCAGCCCTAGAGACAGGGAAAGTAAGGCTGAAGCTTTCTTT
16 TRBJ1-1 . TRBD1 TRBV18 CASSPQHTGGWTEAFF TGTGCCAGCTCACCGCAGCACACAGGGGGCTGGACTGAAGCTTTCTTT
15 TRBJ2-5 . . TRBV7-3 CASSLRPLAGETQYF TGTGCCAGCAGCTTAAGACCGTTAGCAGGGGAGACCCAGTACTTC
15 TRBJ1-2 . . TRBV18 CASSRAGGPGYGYTF TGTGCCAGCTCACGGGCGGGGGGGCCTGGCTATGGCTACACCTTC
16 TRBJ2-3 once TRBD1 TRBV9 CASSATGVPSTDTQYF TGTGCCAGCAGCGCGACAGGGGTCCCTAGCACAGATACGCAGTATTTT